These 29 T cell receptor beta chains were all obtained from the same sample, sequenced in a study of cytomegalovirus exposure and HLA in healthy donors. Use of 60 Vbeta and 13 Jbeta primers characterized the PCR. Profiling relied on immunoSEQ multiplex PCR, and the TCRdb table lists in-frame clones only, not all of them. The data show a few hundred thousand clones, around 83% seen once. Sequencing input: PBMCs. These receptors were obtained from a woman in her forties or fifties in good health and CMV-seropositive.

The rearrangement joins TRBV30 to TRBJ1-4; the match to TRBD1 covers 10 bases. CDR1 is GTSNPN, CDR2 SVGIG, per germline (reference sequence). This CDR3 has 14 residues. The V gene end was trimmed by 6 bases and the J gene end by 5 bases; junction bases not matched to a gene: 6. CDR3 sequence (DNA): TGTGCCTGTAGACCGGGACAGGGGAATGAAAAACTGTTTTTT. As protein: CACRPGQGNEKLFF.

This clone was seen once. The DNA for the CDR3 is TGCGCCAGCAGCTTGGTGGGCAGGGGCGGGCAGCCCCAGCATTTT. This encodes CASSLVGRGGQPQHF. The chain employs TRBV5-1 and TRBJ1-5, with D maybe TRBD1 (6 bases). Germline V CDR1 and CDR2: SGHRS, YFSETQ. The CDR3 is 15 residues long. V was shortened by 0 bases and J by 7 bases, with 14 bases between the two germline ends.

The chain has TRBV5-1 and TRBJ1-1; no clear D. The CDR3 has 14 residues. V was pared by 0 bases and J by 1 base, with 7 bases between. Germline CDR1 reads SGHRS; CDR2 reads YFSETQ. CDR3 in DNA: TGCGCCAGCAGCTTGGCCCATCAGAACACTGAAGCTTTCTTT. This gives the protein CASSLAHQNTEAFF. Using reference TRBV5-1 and TRBJ1-1 for the parts outside the CDR3, the full variable domain is KAGVTQTPRYLIKTRGQQVTLSCSPISGHRSVSWYQQTPGQGLQFLFEYFSETQRNKGNFPGRFSGRQFSNSRSEMNVSTLELGDSALYLCASSLAHQNTEAFFGQGTRLTVV.

The chain joins TRBV29-1 to TRBJ2-2; D perhaps matches TRBD1 (5 bases). Per germline, CDR1 SQVTM and CDR2 ANQGSEA. This CDR3 is 12 amino acids long. Trimming took off 7 bases at V and 4 bases at J, with 10 bases between the two ends. For the CDR3, the DNA is TGCAGCGGGGGCTCCGGCACCGGGGAGCTGTTTTTT. As protein: CSGGSGTGELFF.

V gene TRBV15 combines with J gene TRBJ2-7; D is ambiguous. Germline V gene sequence: CDR1 LNHNV, CDR2 YYDKDF (reference sequence). V was shortened by 0 bases and J by 2 bases, with 11 bases between the two germline ends. CDR3 length: 15 amino acids. This CDR3 reads CATSRDLELTYEQYF. CDR3 in DNA: TGTGCCACCAGCAGAGATCTAGAGCTCACCTACGAGCAGTACTTC. Variable domain in full (rest from reference TRBV15 and TRBJ2-7): DAMVIQNPRYQVTQFGKPVTLSCSQTLNHNVMYWYQQKSSQAPKLLFHYYDKDFNNEADTPDNFQSRRPNTSFCFLDIRSPGLGDTAMYLCATSRDLELTYEQYFGPGTRLTVT.

This clone showed up just once. This chain uses TRBV28 with TRBJ1-2; D unclear. CDR3 length: 12 residues. Germline CDR1 MDHEN, CDR2 SYDVKM. Trimming took 7 bases from V and 4 from J, leaving 10 bases between them. The CDR3 DNA reads as TGTGCCAGCAACTCCGGGATCTATGGCTACACCTTC. It translates to CASNSGIYGYTF.

The chain links TRBV5-5 to TRBJ1-3; no definite D call. The CDR3 is made up of 16 amino acids. The germline V gene has CDR1 SGHKS and CDR2 YYEKEE (reference sequence). Deletions cut 2 bases from V and 0 bases from J, with 12 bases between. The CDR3 sequence: CASSFSVPSSGNTIYF. CDR3 sequence (DNA): TGTGCCAGCAGCTTCTCTGTACCCAGCTCTGGAAACACCATATATTTT.

The chain has TRBV7-2 and TRBJ2-7; 9 nucleotides line up with TRBD1. The germline V gene has CDR1 SGHTA and CDR2 FQGNSA. This CDR3 is built from 15 residues. Germline trimming cut 5 bases from V and 4 bases from J; bases unmatched to any gene: 9. The DNA for the CDR3 is TGTGCCAGCAGCCCGTCCGGGACAGGGTTGTACGAGCAGTACTTC. Translating it yields CASSPSGTGLYEQYF.

This clone turned up a few times. V gene TRBV6-5 combines with J gene TRBJ2-1; the match to TRBD1 covers 8 bases. The CDR3 sequence is 15 residues long. J was trimmed by 7 bases and V by 2 bases; bases with no gene match: 7. Germline V gives CDR1 MNHEY, CDR2 SVGAGI. The CDR3 DNA reads as TGTGCCAGCAGTTACCGGACAGGGAATCGGAATGAGCAGTTCTTC. This translates into CASSYRTGNRNEQFF.

V gene TRBV7-9 combines with J gene TRBJ2-7, with TRBD1 as a possible D gene (5 bases). Trimming left V 4 bases short and J 3 bases short, with 10 bases between. Germline V gene data show CDR1 as SEHNR and CDR2 as FQNEAQ (reference sequence). This CDR3 has 13 residues. The CDR3, as DNA: TGTGCCAGCAGCTACCCACAGGACTACGAGCAGTACTTC. It is translated as CASSYPQDYEQYF.

J is TRBJ2-3 and V is TRBV11-3; the match to TRBD1 covers 11 bases. V lost 8 bases, J lost 2 bases, and 9 bases stayed unmatched. The CDR3 sequence is 16 residues long. Germline CDR1 is SGHNT and CDR2 is YENEEA. CDR3 residues: CASRRGTGGATDTQYF. Written as DNA, the CDR3 is TGTGCCAGCCGACGGGGGACAGGGGGAGCCACAGATACGCAGTATTTT. The whole variable domain, filled in from reference TRBV11-3 and TRBJ2-3, reads EAGVVQSPRYKIIEKKQPVAFWCNPISGHNTLYWYLQNLGQGPELLIRYENEEAVDDSQLPKDRFSAERLKGVDSTLKIQPAELGDSAVYLCASRRGTGGATDTQYFGPGTRLTVL.

J is TRBJ2-2 and V is TRBV25-1; possibly TRBD1 for D (6 bases). Trimming removed 7 bases at V and 4 bases at J, with 13 bases between. The CDR3 consists of 14 residues. The germline gives CDR1 MGHDK, CDR2 SYGVNS. CDR3 DNA sequence: TGTGCCAGCATCCCGACAGGAGGCACCGGGGAGCTGTTTTTT. The encoded protein is CASIPTGGTGELFF.

The V call is TRBV6-5, the J call TRBJ1-5, with 8 bases identical to TRBD1. Trimming took 6 bases from V and 5 from J; bases not matched to a gene: 0. The CDR3 runs 12 residues. From germline, CDR1 is MNHEY and CDR2 SVGAGI. This CDR3 is CASRQGDQPQHF. CDR3 coding DNA: TGTGCCAGCAGACAGGGGGATCAGCCCCAGCATTTT.

This clone was picked up one time. The CDR3 region has the DNA TGTGCCAGTAGTCCATCCCGGGACAGAGGTTCACCCCTCCACTTT. It codes for CASSPSRDRGSPLHF. The chain joins TRBV19 to TRBJ1-6, with 7 bases identical to TRBD1. CDR1 LNHDA and CDR2 SQIVND come from the germline V gene (reference sequence). There are 15 residues in the CDR3. Unmatched junction bases numbered 10, after V lost 5 bases and J lost 9 bases.

CDR3 DNA: TGTGCCAGCAGTTACTCCCGGACAGGGGATCCCTACGAGCAGTACTTC. The encoded protein is CASSYSRTGDPYEQYF. The V and J genes are TRBV6-5 and TRBJ2-7; TRBD1 agrees at 9 bases. CDR3 length: 16 residues. V lost 0 bases, J lost 2 bases, and 5 bases stayed unmatched. Germline CDR1 is MNHEY and CDR2 is SVGAGI.

The chain combines TRBV6-1 with TRBJ2-3; TRBD1 might be the D (6 bases). The CDR3 consists of 14 residues. Trimming took 6 bases from V and 6 from J, leaving 16 bases between them. Germline-derived CDR1 and CDR2 are MNHNS and SASEGT. CDR3 region: CASSPTGTDDTQYF. CDR3 DNA: TGTGCCAGCAGCCCTACAGGGACGGACGATACGCAGTATTTT.

The rearrangement joins TRBV11-3 to TRBJ1-5; 10 positions agree with TRBD1. The CDR3 sequence is 17 residues long. Per the germline V gene, CDR1 is SGHNT and CDR2 is YENEEA. V trimming: 6 bases; J trimming: 2 bases; junction bases outside the gene matches: 10. The CDR3 here is CASSWDRGSGCNQPQHF. The CDR3 region has the DNA TGTGCCAGCAGTTGGGACAGGGGTTCAGGTTGCAATCAGCCCCAGCATTTT.

The chain joins TRBV30 to TRBJ1-1; 11 bases align to TRBD1. This CDR3 comprises 16 residues. The V segment lost 2 bases and the J segment 5 bases; nucleotides outside the gene matches: 10. Germline-derived CDR1 and CDR2 are GTSNPN and SVGIG (reference sequence). CDR3 nucleotides: TGTGCCTGGAGTAGGTTAGGACAGGGGGCGAGGACTGAAGCTTTCTTT. It yields the protein CAWSRLGQGARTEAFF. Supplemented by reference TRBV30 and TRBJ1-1, the full variable domain reads SQTIHQWPATLVQPVGSPLSLECTVEGTSNPNLYWYRQAAGRGLQLLFYSVGIGQISSEVPQNLSASRPQDRQFILSSKKLLLSDSGFYLCAWSRLGQGARTEAFFGQGTRLTVV.

The genes are TRBV5-1 and TRBJ2-5; 8 nucleotides line up with TRBD1. This CDR3 has 18 amino acids. The germline gives CDR1 SGHRS, CDR2 YFSETQ. V trimming: 2 bases; J trimming: 1 base; junction bases outside the gene matches: 13. This CDR3 reads CASSFVPGQVAPQETQYF. In nucleotides, the CDR3 is TGCGCCAGCAGCTTCGTCCCGGGACAGGTTGCCCCCCAAGAGACCCAGTACTTC. Supplemented by reference TRBV5-1 and TRBJ2-5, the full variable domain reads KAGVTQTPRYLIKTRGQQVTLSCSPISGHRSVSWYQQTPGQGLQFLFEYFSETQRNKGNFPGRFSGRQFSNSRSEMNVSTLELGDSALYLCASSFVPGQVAPQETQYFGPGTRLLVL.

The chain uses TRBV1 and TRBJ2-2; the DNA was not compared with TRBD2, the D call given in the table. TRBV1 is a pseudogene. The CDR3 is 17 residues long. The CDR3 region has the DNA TGCACCAGCAAGGGGATGCGGGGGGGCCATACCACCGGGGAGCTGTTTTTT. Translating it yields CTSKGMRGGHTTGELFF.

To note about this clone: Additional DNA sequences in this sample encode the identical CDR3. The V call is TRBV4-1, the J call TRBJ2-7, with 10 bases aligning to TRBD1. V was clipped by 1 base and J by 3 bases; unmatched bases: 0. The length of the CDR3 is 14 residues. Germline-derived CDR1 and CDR2 are MGHRA and YSYEKL. CDR3 protein: CASSQGDRGYEQYF. CDR3 DNA sequence: TGCGCCAGCAGCCAAGGGGACAGGGGCTACGAGCAGTACTTC.

On this clone itself: Other DNA sequences in the same sample also yield this CDR3. The V gene is TRBV10-3, the J gene TRBJ2-5; D remains ambiguous. Germline CDR1 and CDR2: ENHRY and SYGVKD. The CDR3 is 13 amino acids. Trimming left V 2 bases short and J 2 bases short, with 6 bases between. The DNA of the CDR3 is TGTGCCATCAGTGAGGGCAGTCAAGAGACCCAGTACTTC. This translates into CAISEGSQETQYF.

DNA for the CDR3: TGCAGCGTTGAGGGACGGGAGAAGAACACTGAAGCTTTCTTT. This codes for CSVEGREKNTEAFF. The chain employs TRBV29-1 and TRBJ1-1, with D tentatively TRBD1 (5 bases). V lost 3 bases and J lost 1, with 12 bases in between. Per the germline V gene, CDR1 is SQVTM and CDR2 is ANQGSEA. The CDR3 extends over 14 amino acids.

The chain carries TRBV7-8 and TRBJ2-3; TRBD1 matches 9 bases. V trimming: 5 bases; J trimming: 3 bases; junction bases outside the gene matches: 6. Germline assignment: CDR1 SGHVS and CDR2 FQNEAQ. The CDR3 has 15 residues. The CDR3 nucleotides read TGTGCCAGCAGCGCCGGGACAGGGATGACAGATACGCAGTATTTT. It is translated as CASSAGTGMTDTQYF.

The chain combines TRBV27 with TRBJ2-5; tentative D call: TRBD1 (5 bases). Trimming took 5 bases from V and 3 from J, leaving 10 bases between them. The CDR3 covers 13 residues. Germline V CDR1 and CDR2: MNHEY, SMNVEV (reference sequence). CDR3 region: CASSPDSKETQYF. DNA of the CDR3: TGTGCCAGCAGTCCTGACAGTAAAGAGACCCAGTACTTC.

The chain employs TRBV5-1 and TRBJ2-1, with 12 bases lining up with TRBD2. V lost 2 bases, J lost 4 bases, and 4 bases stayed unmatched. The CDR3 loop spans 16 amino acids. Germline CDR1 and CDR2: SGHRS and YFSETQ. In DNA form, the CDR3 reads TGCGCCAGCAGCTTTACTAGCGGGGGGCTTTACAATGAGCAGTTCTTC. Protein sequence: CASSFTSGGLYNEQFF.

The genes are TRBV18 and TRBJ2-1; TRBD1 agrees at 9 bases. The CDR3 loop spans 15 amino acids. Germline CDR1 is KGHSH and CDR2 is LQKENI. The V and J ends lost 0 bases and 5 bases, in that order; junction bases with no gene match: 2. Here the CDR3 reads CASSPPGQGNNEQFF. The CDR3 nucleotides read TGTGCCAGCTCACCACCGGGACAGGGCAACAATGAGCAGTTCTTC.

This clone has a handful of counts. This sample also contains other DNA sequences that code for the same CDR3. The chain employs TRBV5-1 and TRBJ1-2, with 8 nucleotides matching TRBD1. The J segment lost 2 bases and the V segment lost 0 bases, leaving 0 bases of the junction unmatched. CDR3 length: 14 residues. Germline values: CDR1 SGHRS, CDR2 YFSETQ. The CDR3 spells CASSLGQGNYGYTF. As DNA, the CDR3 is TGCGCCAGCAGCTTGGGACAGGGGAACTATGGCTACACCTTC.

The chain recombines TRBV29-1 with TRBJ2-3; weak D call: TRBD2 (6 bases). This CDR3 region has 12 residues. In germline, CDR1 is SQVTM, CDR2 ANQGSEA. Trimming cost V 6 bases and J 6 bases, with 13 bases left between them. The CDR3 coding sequence is TGCAGCGTCGAGGAGGGCTGGGATACGCAGTATTTT. Amino acid sequence: CSVEEGWDTQYF.